These 27 T cell receptor beta chains originate from one sample sequenced in a study of liver allograft versus peripheral blood T cells (dated by TCRdb to 2019 to 2021). About the investigation overall: T cell receptor repertoires present within transplanted livers were compared with repertoires in the peripheral blood of liver transplant recipients.

TCRdb lists the instrument as Illumina MiSeq. Starting from the raw public reads, TCRdb applied fastp trimming at Q25, assembled clones with MiXCR and retained in-frame beta chains. Every distinct CDR3 protein forms one entry, paired with its most common genes and DNA. The sample table contains about 14,000 distinct CDR3 sequences; only one count was recorded for 20% to 25% of them. Roughly 5.8% of the sample belongs to the ten largest clones. These receptors were taken from a human patient who had a liver transplant. Following transplantation, part of the T cell population may be supplied by the graft donor rather than the patient.

The table lists this clonotype with many counts. This sequence joins TRBV10-3 and TRBJ2-2; no definite D call. V was shortened by 3 bases and J by 6 bases, with 11 bases between the two germline ends. This CDR3 region has 14 residues. Germline CDR1 is ENHRY and CDR2 is SYGVKD. The CDR3 is CAISEDTNPGELFF. The CDR3 DNA sequence: TGTGCCATCAGTGAAGACACGAATCCCGGGGAGCTGTTTTTT.

This clonotype has a count of ten or more. This chain links TRBV6-2 or TRBV6-3 with TRBJ2-7; 9 positions agree with TRBD1. Germline V gene lookup returns CDR1 MNHEY and CDR2 SVGEGT. Losses at the gene ends were 7 bases for V and 5 bases for J; bases not matched to a gene: 12. This CDR3 contains 15 residues. The CDR3 protein is CASTRDGTGNNEQYF. DNA of the CDR3: TGTGCCAGCACCCGGGATGGGACAGGGAACAACGAGCAGTACTTC.

This clonotype was observed at least ten times. The chain has TRBV18 and TRBJ1-1; D is unresolved. With 2 bases removed from V and 1 base from J, the gap between germline ends came to 8 bases. The CDR3 has 14 residues. CDR1 is KGHSH, CDR2 LQKENI, per germline. The CDR3 sequence is CASSPAQRNTEAFF. CDR3 DNA sequence: TGTGCCAGCTCACCAGCACAACGGAACACTGAAGCTTTCTTT.

This clonotype is termed medium-sized (0.01 to 0.1%). As DNA, the CDR3 is TGTGCCAGTAGTATGGCCTTAGGAACTGAAGCTTTCTTT. It encodes CASSMALGTEAFF. This rearrangement joins TRBV19 to TRBJ1-1; no clear D. CDR3 length equals 13 residues. Germline-derived CDR1 and CDR2 are LNHDA and SQIVND (reference sequence). The V gene lost 3 bases and the J gene lost 5 bases, with 10 bases spanning the gap.

By its share, this clonotype is medium-sized. V usage is TRBV6-6 and J usage is TRBJ2-7; no clear D. The CDR3 is 13 residues long. Germline CDR1 and CDR2: MNHNY and SVGAGI (reference sequence). The germline V and J ends were trimmed by 4 bases and 0 bases, with 7 bases remaining between them. Here the CDR3 reads CASSFAHSYEQYF. CDR3 nucleotide sequence: TGTGCCAGCAGTTTCGCTCACTCCTACGAGCAGTACTTC.

V and J are TRBV6-1 and TRBJ1-5; D is unresolved. This CDR3 is built from 12 residues. The germline CDR1 and CDR2 sequences are MNHNS and SASEGT. Trimming stripped 7 bases from V and 5 bases from J, with 9 bases between. CDR3 in DNA: TGTGCCAGCACCTGGGCTTATCAGCCCCAGCATTTT. Translating it yields CASTWAYQPQHF.

By frequency in the sample, this clonotype is medium-sized (0.01 to 0.1%). The V gene is TRBV6-5, the J gene TRBJ1-1; D is possibly TRBD1 (6 bases). Trimming cost V 9 bases and J 7 bases, with 15 bases left between them. The CDR3 is 12 residues long. Germline values: CDR1 MNHEY, CDR2 SVGAGI. DNA of the CDR3: TGTGCCAGTCAAGCCCGGACAGATGAAGCTTTCTTT. Protein: CASQARTDEAFF.

This clonotype is termed medium-sized. J is TRBJ1-4 and V is TRBV29-1, with TRBD1 matching 7 bases. The CDR3 contains 13 residues. Germline lookup yields CDR1 SQVTM and CDR2 ANQGSEA. The V gene end was trimmed by 6 bases and the J gene end by 3 bases; junction bases not matched to a gene: 4. In nucleotides, the CDR3 is TGCAGCGTGGAGACAGGGCCTAATGAAAAACTGTTTTTT. Encoded protein: CSVETGPNEKLFF. The whole variable domain, filled in from reference TRBV29-1 and TRBJ1-4, reads SAVISQKPSRDICQRGTSLTIQCQVDSQVTMMFWYRQQPGQSLTLIATANQGSEATYESGFVIDKFPISRPNLTFSTLTVSNMSPEDSSIYLCSVETGPNEKLFFGSGTQLSVL.

The chain combines TRBV14 with TRBJ1-2; D unclear. V was shortened by 4 bases and J by 6 bases, with 15 bases between the two germline ends. The CDR3 length is 14 residues. Germline CDR1 is SGHDN and CDR2 is FVKESK. The CDR3 sequence: CASSPNPQNHGYTF. The CDR3 DNA reads as TGTGCCAGCAGCCCGAACCCACAGAATCATGGCTACACCTTC.

This clonotype was picked up a small number of times. The chain couples TRBV5-6 to TRBJ2-1; 13 bases line up with TRBD2. Looked up from germline, CDR1 is SGHDT and CDR2 is YYEEEE. J lost 6 bases, V lost 1 base, and 7 bases had no gene match. This CDR3 comprises 17 residues. The CDR3 region has the DNA TGTGCCAGCAGCTTGCTGACTAGCGGGGGGAGGGGCAATGAGCAGTTCTTC. Its protein product is CASSLLTSGGRGNEQFF.

The chain has TRBV20-1 and TRBJ1-4; weak D call: TRBD1 (5 bases). V lost 8 bases and J lost 0, with 13 bases in between. Germline lookup yields CDR1 DFQATT and CDR2 SNEGSKA (reference sequence). CDR3 length: 14 residues. The CDR3: CSTLPGTTNEKLFF. DNA of the CDR3: TGCAGTACTTTACCAGGGACAACTAATGAAAAACTGTTTTTT.

This chain joins TRBV11-2 and TRBJ2-1, with TRBD2 identical over 13 bases. V shed 3 bases and J 9 bases; nucleotides not matched to a gene: 5. CDR1 is SGHAT, CDR2 FQNNGV, per germline. The CDR3 covers 15 residues. The DNA of the CDR3 is TGTGCCAGCAGCTTTACTAGCGGGGGGGAAGTTGAGCAGTTCTTC. Protein product: CASSFTSGGEVEQFF.

V gene TRBV20-1 combines with J gene TRBJ2-1; perhaps TRBD2 as D (5 bases). Germline assignment: CDR1 DFQATT and CDR2 SNEGSKA (reference sequence). The CDR3 has 17 amino acids. Trimming shortened V by 2 bases and J by 0 bases, and 17 bases separated the two germline ends. This CDR3 reads CSARPRLARSSYNEQFF. Here the CDR3 DNA reads TGCAGTGCTAGACCCCGGCTAGCACGCAGCTCCTACAATGAGCAGTTCTTC.

The chain couples TRBV30 to TRBJ1-1, with a tentative D call TRBD1 (5 bases). V lost 8 bases to trimming and J lost 0 bases, with 13 bases between them. Germline-derived CDR1 and CDR2 are GTSNPN and SVGIG (reference sequence). The CDR3 has 13 residues. CDR3 amino acids: CAIHRLLNTEAFF. The CDR3 coding sequence is TGTGCCATACACAGGCTTTTGAACACTGAAGCTTTCTTT. The full variable domain, rest sourced from reference TRBV30 and TRBJ1-1, is SQTIHQWPATLVQPVGSPLSLECTVEGTSNPNLYWYRQAAGRGLQLLFYSVGIGQISSEVPQNLSASRPQDRQFILSSKKLLLSDSGFYLCAIHRLLNTEAFFGQGTRLTVV.

By proportion, this clonotype is medium-sized (0.01 to 0.1%). The gene calls are TRBV19 and TRBJ1-1; D is unclear. V was trimmed by 3 bases and J by 1 base, leaving 9 bases between them. The V gene's germline CDR1 is LNHDA and CDR2 SQIVND (reference sequence). The CDR3 loop spans 14 amino acids. CDR3 DNA: TGTGCCAGTAGTATTACGGGGTCGAACACTGAAGCTTTCTTT. It specifies CASSITGSNTEAFF. The complete variable domain, with remaining parts taken from reference TRBV19 and TRBJ1-1, reads DGGITQSPKYLFRKEGQNVTLSCEQNLNHDAMYWYRQDPGQGLRLIYYSQIVNDFQKGDIAEGYSVSREKKESFPLTVTSAQKNPTAFYLCASSITGSNTEAFFGQGTRLTVV.

The chain couples TRBV9 to TRBJ1-2; D not resolved. CDR3 length equals 14 residues. V was shortened by 0 bases and J by 4 bases, with 10 bases between the two germline ends. Germline V gene data show CDR1 as SGDLS and CDR2 as YYNGEE. The CDR3 region has the DNA TGTGCCAGCAGCGTAGGGCCGGACGGCTATGGCTACACCTTC. Residues: CASSVGPDGYGYTF.

This sequence joins TRBV30 and TRBJ1-2, with a weak D call TRBD1 (5 bases). V dropped 2 bases and J dropped 4 bases, with 17 bases sitting between them. There are 15 residues in the CDR3. Germline V gene lookup returns CDR1 GTSNPN and CDR2 SVGIG (reference sequence). The CDR3: CAWSTQGEAGYGYTF. CDR3 in DNA: TGTGCCTGGAGTACTCAGGGAGAGGCGGGCTATGGCTACACCTTC. The variable domain in full, with the rest retrieved from reference TRBV30 and TRBJ1-2, is SQTIHQWPATLVQPVGSPLSLECTVEGTSNPNLYWYRQAAGRGLQLLFYSVGIGQISSEVPQNLSASRPQDRQFILSSKKLLLSDSGFYLCAWSTQGEAGYGYTFGSGTRLTVV.

This clonotype was seen at least ten times. V gene TRBV6-6 combines with J gene TRBJ1-2, with TRBD1 matching over 8 bases. The CDR3 covers 15 residues. Trimming at V came to 5 bases and at J to 0 bases, leaving 5 bases not matched to a gene. Per germline, CDR1 MNHNY and CDR2 SVGAGI (reference sequence). DNA for the CDR3: TGTGCCAGCAGTCGACCACAGGGGGCTAACTATGGCTACACCTTC. It yields the protein CASSRPQGANYGYTF.

This clonotype was seen many times. The rearrangement links TRBV28 to TRBJ1-6; 7 bases are shared with TRBD1. This CDR3 has 15 residues. The V gene end was trimmed by 5 bases and the J gene end by 8 bases; junction bases not matched to a gene: 9. The germline V gene encodes CDR1 MDHEN and CDR2 SYDVKM. CDR3 sequence reads: CASSPLGGGDSPLHF. The CDR3 DNA sequence: TGTGCCAGCAGTCCCCTAGGGGGCGGGGATTCACCCCTCCACTTT.

The chain is built from TRBV6-1 and TRBJ2-7; 7 bases fit TRBD1. V trimming: 6 bases; J trimming: 6 bases; junction bases outside the gene matches: 5. Germline V lookup: CDR1 MNHNS, CDR2 SASEGT. The CDR3 spans 12 residues. CDR3: CASRRGPFEQYF. CDR3 coding DNA: TGTGCCAGCAGAAGGGGGCCGTTCGAGCAGTACTTC.

In the case of this clonotype: A single base separates this from a much larger clone, so it may be a read error. V usage is TRBV18 and J usage is TRBJ1-1; the match to TRBD1 covers 8 bases. The CDR3 runs to 16 residues. CDR1 is KGHSH and CDR2 is LQKENI in the germline V gene. J lost 1 base, V lost 6 bases, and 10 bases had no gene match. For the CDR3, the DNA is TGTGCCAGCTCCCCCAGGCAGGGGGCAGGGAACACTGAAGCTTTCTTT. This gives the protein CASSPRQGAGNTEAFF.

This clonotype is labeled as medium-sized. V and J are TRBV7-2 and TRBJ1-2; 9 positions match TRBD1. V was clipped by 4 bases and J by 2 bases; unmatched bases: 2. The CDR3 is 14 residues long. From germline, CDR1 is SGHTA and CDR2 FQGNSA. Here the CDR3 reads CASSYGQGNYGYTF. CDR3 DNA: TGTGCCAGCAGCTACGGACAGGGGAACTATGGCTACACCTTC.

The chain has TRBV9 and TRBJ2-2; D not resolved. V was shortened by 4 bases and J by 3 bases, with 7 bases between the two germline ends. The CDR3 is 13 residues long. Germline V CDR1 and CDR2: SGDLS, YYNGEE. In DNA form, the CDR3 reads TGTGCCAGCAGCCTCGAATACACCGGGGAGCTGTTTTTT. It is translated as CASSLEYTGELFF. The full variable domain, with the rest looked up from reference TRBV9 and TRBJ2-2, is DSGVTQTPKHLITATGQRVTLRCSPRSGDLSVYWYQQSLDQGLQFLIQYYNGEERAKGNILERFSAQQFPDLHSELNLSSLELGDSALYFCASSLEYTGELFFGEGSRLTVL.

The chain uses TRBV6-5 and TRBJ1-2; D call uncertain. The V end was cut by 6 bases, the J end by 2 bases, with 10 bases between. CDR3 length: 13 amino acids. Germline V CDR1 and CDR2: MNHEY, SVGAGI. Written as DNA, the CDR3 is TGTGCCAGCAGGGCGACGGGGAACTATGGCTACACCTTC. This codes for CASRATGNYGYTF.

By its share, this clonotype is medium-sized. V and J are TRBV18 and TRBJ2-7; 10 nucleotides match TRBD2. This CDR3 contains 16 residues. Germline CDR1 reads KGHSH; CDR2 reads LQKENI. Unmatched junction bases numbered 7, after V lost 3 bases and J lost 2 bases. CDR3 in DNA: TGTGCCAGCTCACCTTCCCAGCGGGGGGGGGCCTACGAGCAGTACTTC. Amino acid sequence: CASSPSQRGGAYEQYF.

This clonotype counts as medium-sized. This sequence joins TRBV7-2 and TRBJ1-1; D gene unclear. The V gene lost 2 bases and the J gene lost 1 base, with 5 bases spanning the gap. The CDR3 loop spans 13 amino acids. Germline V gene sequence: CDR1 SGHTA, CDR2 FQGNSA. CDR3 sequence: CASSLRANTEAFF. The CDR3 bases are TGTGCCAGCAGCTTAAGGGCGAACACTGAAGCTTTCTTT.

The rearrangement uses TRBV19 and TRBJ1-4; D not resolved. CDR3 length: 12 amino acids. V lost 10 bases to trimming and J lost 10 bases, with 16 bases between them. CDR1 is LNHDA, CDR2 SQIVND, per germline (reference sequence). The DNA of the CDR3 is TGTGCCACCCGCCCCGGAGTCGGAAAACTGTTTTTT. This encodes CATRPGVGKLFF. Full variable domain (outside the CDR3, taken from reference TRBV19 and TRBJ1-4): DGGITQSPKYLFRKEGQNVTLSCEQNLNHDAMYWYRQDPGQGLRLIYYSQIVNDFQKGDIAEGYSVSREKKESFPLTVTSAQKNPTAFYLCATRPGVGKLFFGSGTQLSVL.